The 18 T cell receptor beta chains reported below all come from one sample, sequenced in a study of shared clonotypes between healthy human individuals (dated by TCRdb to 2019 to 2021). Libraries came from the immunoSEQ multiplex PCR assay. TCRdb limited this immuneACCESS table to in-frame rearrangements with V and J called. A share of clones is missing; checked studies link under half to unresolved V genes, and the rest is unexplained. The sample profile shows millions of clones; approximately 93% of them were found once. Together, the top ten hold 0.39% of the sample. Sequencing used naive CD4+ T cells from PBMCs. The sample's cell subset or site label is to be understood as: CD45RA+ positively selected. The source is a man aged 18-30 years in good health. Some clones in this sample may be carry-over from other donors' samples.

In its sample, this clone was seen once. Other DNA variants within this sample encode the same CDR3. The rearrangement links TRBV7-3 to TRBJ2-2, with unresolved D. The CDR3 length is 12 residues. Germline V CDR1 and CDR2: SGHTA, FQGTGA. V was pared by 2 bases and J by 6 bases, with 4 bases between. CDR3 loop: CASSLVPGELFF. The CDR3 nucleotides are TGTGCCAGCAGCTTAGTCCCCGGGGAGCTGTTTTTT.

This clone occurred once. The chain uses TRBV5-1 and TRBJ2-7, with D unclear. This CDR3 has 15 amino acids. Trimming stripped 2 bases from V and 0 bases from J, with 12 bases between. Germline V gene sequence: CDR1 SGHRS, CDR2 YFSETQ. CDR3 in amino acids: CASSLGPASSYEQYF. CDR3 DNA sequence: TGCGCCAGCAGCTTAGGACCTGCGAGCTCCTACGAGCAGTACTTC.

This clone was recorded only once. This chain connects TRBV27 to TRBJ2-1, with D uncertain. Per the germline V gene, CDR1 is MNHEY and CDR2 is SMNVEV (reference sequence). Trimming took off 1 base at V and 0 bases at J, with 13 bases between the two ends. The CDR3 contains 17 residues. The DNA for the CDR3 is TGTGCCAGCAGTTTATTCCCCCCTGGCGGCTCCTACAATGAGCAGTTCTTC. Translation: CASSLFPPGGSYNEQFF.

As DNA, the CDR3 is TGTGCCAGCGGTAGTGAGCAGACCCAGTACTTC. Translating it yields CASGSEQTQYF. V gene TRBV6-1 combines with J gene TRBJ2-5; no reliable D call. Deletions cut 8 bases from V and 6 bases from J, with 10 bases between. This CDR3 region has 11 residues. CDR1 is MNHNS, CDR2 SASEGT, per germline.

J is TRBJ2-1 and V is TRBV7-2, with D tentatively TRBD1 (6 bases). In germline, CDR1 is SGHTA, CDR2 FQGNSA. V lost 0 bases and J lost 6, with 12 bases in between. This CDR3 has 15 amino acids. CDR3: CASSLALGAGNEQFF. CDR3 sequence (DNA): TGTGCCAGCAGCTTAGCCCTGGGGGCGGGCAATGAGCAGTTCTTC.

The chain uses TRBV6-1 and TRBJ1-1, with 7 bases that match TRBD1. CDR3 length: 15 residues. J lost 2 bases, V lost 4 bases, and 7 bases had no gene match. The germline V gene encodes CDR1 MNHNS and CDR2 SASEGT. The DNA for the CDR3 is TGTGCCAGCAGTGTGAGACAGGGACCCAACACTGAAGCTTTCTTT. This translates into CASSVRQGPNTEAFF.

The chain joins TRBV29-1 to TRBJ2-3; 7 bases are shared with TRBD1. Germline V gene sequence: CDR1 SQVTM, CDR2 ANQGSEA. The CDR3 length is 13 residues. Unmatched junction bases numbered 3, after V lost 4 bases and J lost 2 bases. The DNA of the CDR3 is TGCAGCGTTGCTGGACAGGTCACAGATACGCAGTATTTT. Its translation is CSVAGQVTDTQYF.

V usage is TRBV13 and J usage is TRBJ2-1; 7 bases are shared with TRBD2. The V and J ends lost 5 bases and 2 bases, in that order; junction bases with no gene match: 9. CDR1 and CDR2 (germline): PRHDT, FYEKMQ (reference sequence). CDR3 length equals 16 residues. For the CDR3, the DNA is TGTGCCAGCAGCAAGAGACGGGACTACACCTACAATGAGCAGTTCTTC. Its protein is CASSKRRDYTYNEQFF.

The chain couples TRBV11-3 to TRBJ2-2; TRBD1 is a possible D gene (5 bases). CDR3 length: 14 amino acids. Germline assignment: CDR1 SGHNT and CDR2 YENEEA. The ends were cut back, 2 bases at V and 5 bases at J, with 9 bases in the middle. The DNA for the CDR3 is TGTGCCAGCAGCTTATCCCAGGGAACCGGGGAGCTGTTTTTT. Amino acids: CASSLSQGTGELFF.

The gene calls are TRBV27 and TRBJ2-1; D remains unclear. There are 14 residues in the CDR3. Trimming took 6 bases from V and 0 from J, leaving 9 bases between them. Germline V gene lookup returns CDR1 MNHEY and CDR2 SMNVEV (reference sequence). The CDR3 spells CASSLGASYNEQFF. In DNA, the CDR3 is TGTGCCAGCAGCCTGGGTGCCTCCTACAATGAGCAGTTCTTC.

This clone was counted a single time. The chain recombines TRBV27 with TRBJ2-2, with D unclear. CDR1 and CDR2 (germline): MNHEY, SMNVEV (reference sequence). The ends were cut back, 11 bases at V and 0 bases at J, with 13 bases in the middle. The CDR3 contains 14 residues. This chain's CDR3 is CAAARIANTGELFF. The CDR3 region has the DNA TGTGCCGCGGCCCGCATCGCGAACACCGGGGAGCTGTTTTTT.

The chain has TRBV5-4 and TRBJ2-7, with 9 bases fitting TRBD1. The V gene end was trimmed by 3 bases and the J gene end by 4 bases; junction bases not matched to a gene: 5. The CDR3 length is 14 residues. Germline V gives CDR1 SGHNT, CDR2 YYREEE (reference sequence). The CDR3 loop reads CASSSSGQGYEQYF. The CDR3 nucleotides are TGTGCCAGCAGCTCTTCGGGACAGGGATACGAGCAGTACTTC.

The CDR3 DNA follows: TGCAGCGTTGAAGATTCTTCCAGGGGCGCCCTCTCCTACGAGCAGTACTTC. Protein sequence: CSVEDSSRGALSYEQYF. V is TRBV29-1 and J is TRBJ2-7; possibly TRBD1 for D (6 bases). The CDR3 is 17 residues long. The V gene lost 0 bases and the J gene lost 0 bases, with 18 bases spanning the gap. Looked up from germline, CDR1 is SQVTM and CDR2 is ANQGSEA.

There are a few counts of this clone. Different DNA sequences within this sample yield the same CDR3. The chain uses TRBV7-9 and TRBJ1-1; D ambiguous. Trimming removed 2 bases at V and 1 base at J, with 2 bases between. Per the germline V gene, CDR1 is SEHNR and CDR2 is FQNEAQ (reference sequence). This CDR3 has 12 amino acids. CDR3: CASSLKNTEAFF. For the CDR3, the DNA is TGTGCCAGCAGCTTAAAGAACACTGAAGCTTTCTTT.

Turning to this clone: This sample includes further DNA sequences coding for the same CDR3. This chain links TRBV7-2 with TRBJ1-1; no clear D. This CDR3 spans 14 amino acids. CDR1 and CDR2 (germline): SGHTA, FQGNSA. The germline V and J ends were trimmed by 1 base and 0 bases, with 6 bases remaining between them. The CDR3 coding sequence is TGTGCCAGCAGCTTAGTCCGTCTGAACACTGAAGCTTTCTTT. As protein: CASSLVRLNTEAFF.

The V call is TRBV4-1, the J call TRBJ1-1; TRBD1 aligns across 7 bases. Germline CDR1 reads MGHRA; CDR2 reads YSYEKL. This CDR3 spans 14 amino acids. Unmatched junction bases numbered 5, after V lost 6 bases and J lost 1 base. The CDR3 DNA reads TGCGCCAGCAGTCCAACAGGGGCGAACACTGAAGCTTTCTTT. Translation: CASSPTGANTEAFF.

This clone has only one observation. This chain uses TRBV6-5 with TRBJ2-7, with 8 bases aligning to TRBD2. Per the germline V gene, CDR1 is MNHEY and CDR2 is SVGAGI. Losses at the gene ends were 6 bases for V and 5 bases for J; bases not matched to a gene: 9. The CDR3 length is 14 residues. In DNA, the CDR3 is TGTGCCAGCAGGCAGACTAGCGTTAACCACGAGCAGTACTTC. Translation gives CASRQTSVNHEQYF.

This clone is a singleton in its sample. The chain links TRBV5-4 to TRBJ2-7; D remains ambiguous. Per germline, CDR1 SGHNT and CDR2 YYREEE (reference sequence). The V gene lost 4 bases and the J gene lost 4 bases, with 15 bases spanning the gap. The CDR3 totals 14 residues. The CDR3 region is CASSTPTRSYEQYF. The CDR3 DNA is TGTGCCAGCAGCACCCCAACGCGTAGTTACGAGCAGTACTTC.